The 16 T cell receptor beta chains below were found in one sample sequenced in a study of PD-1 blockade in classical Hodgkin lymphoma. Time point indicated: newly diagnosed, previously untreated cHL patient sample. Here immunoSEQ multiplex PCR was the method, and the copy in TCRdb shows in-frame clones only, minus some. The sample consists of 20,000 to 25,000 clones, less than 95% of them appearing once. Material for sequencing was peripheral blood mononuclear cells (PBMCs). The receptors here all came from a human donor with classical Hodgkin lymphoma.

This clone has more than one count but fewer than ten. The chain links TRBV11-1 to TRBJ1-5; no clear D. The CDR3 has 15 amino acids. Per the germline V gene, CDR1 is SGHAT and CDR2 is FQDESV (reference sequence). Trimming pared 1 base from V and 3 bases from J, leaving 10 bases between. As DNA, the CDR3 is TGTGCCAGCAGCTTAGATGGACGGCTCAATCAGCCCCAGCATTTT. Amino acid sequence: CASSLDGRLNQPQHF.

The CDR3 here is CASSLGGRARPTNYGYTF. In DNA, the CDR3 is TGTGCCAGCAGCTTAGGAGGCAGAGCGAGACCTACTAACTATGGCTACACCTTC. V usage is TRBV7-4 and J usage is TRBJ1-2; D unresolved. Germline V gene data show CDR1 as SGHVT and CDR2 as SQSDAQ. With 1 base removed from V and 0 bases from J, the gap between germline ends came to 18 bases. The CDR3 spans 18 residues.

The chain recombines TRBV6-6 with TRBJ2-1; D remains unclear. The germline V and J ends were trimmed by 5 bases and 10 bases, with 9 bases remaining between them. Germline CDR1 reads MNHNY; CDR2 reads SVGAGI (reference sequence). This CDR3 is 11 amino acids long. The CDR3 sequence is CASSATPEQFF. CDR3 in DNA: TGTGCCAGCAGTGCCACCCCCGAGCAGTTCTTC.

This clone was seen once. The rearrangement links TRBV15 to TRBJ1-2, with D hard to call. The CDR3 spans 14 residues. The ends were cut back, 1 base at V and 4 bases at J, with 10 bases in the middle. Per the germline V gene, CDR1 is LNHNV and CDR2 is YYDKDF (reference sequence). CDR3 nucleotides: TGTGCCACCAGCAGAGCCATGTCGACCTATGGCTACACCTTC. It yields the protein CATSRAMSTYGYTF. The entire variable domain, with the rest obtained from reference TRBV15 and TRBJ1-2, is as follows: DAMVIQNPRYQVTQFGKPVTLSCSQTLNHNVMYWYQQKSSQAPKLLFHYYDKDFNNEADTPDNFQSRRPNTSFCFLDIRSPGLGDTAMYLCATSRAMSTYGYTFGSGTRLTVV.

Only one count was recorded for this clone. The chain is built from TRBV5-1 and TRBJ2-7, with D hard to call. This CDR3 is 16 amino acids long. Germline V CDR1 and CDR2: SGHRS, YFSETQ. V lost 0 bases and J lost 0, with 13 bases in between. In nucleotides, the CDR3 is TGCGCCAGCAGCTTGGGAGTATGGCAGGACTCCTACGAGCAGTACTTC. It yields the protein CASSLGVWQDSYEQYF.

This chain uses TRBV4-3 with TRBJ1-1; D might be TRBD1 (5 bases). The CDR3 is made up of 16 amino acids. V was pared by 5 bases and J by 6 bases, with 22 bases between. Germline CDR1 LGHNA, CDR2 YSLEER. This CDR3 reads CASSALSGTAVAEAFF. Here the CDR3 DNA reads TGCGCCAGCAGCGCCCTCTCCGGGACGGCGGTGGCTGAAGCTTTCTTT.

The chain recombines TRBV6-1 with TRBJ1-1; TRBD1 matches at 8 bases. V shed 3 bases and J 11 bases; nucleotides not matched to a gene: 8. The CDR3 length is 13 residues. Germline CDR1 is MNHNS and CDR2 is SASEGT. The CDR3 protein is CASSEPGQGTAFF. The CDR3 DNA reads TGTGCCAGCAGTGAGCCCGGACAGGGTACGGCTTTCTTT.

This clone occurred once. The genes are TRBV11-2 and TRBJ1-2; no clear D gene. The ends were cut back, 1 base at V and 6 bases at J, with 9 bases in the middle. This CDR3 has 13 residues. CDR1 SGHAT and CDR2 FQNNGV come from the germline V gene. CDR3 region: CASSLVSGNGYTF. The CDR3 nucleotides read TGTGCCAGCAGCTTAGTGTCGGGAAATGGCTACACCTTC.

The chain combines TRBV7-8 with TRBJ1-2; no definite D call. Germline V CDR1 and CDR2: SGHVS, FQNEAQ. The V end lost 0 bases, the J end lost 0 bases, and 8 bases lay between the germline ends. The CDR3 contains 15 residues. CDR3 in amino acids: CASSLAGYSNYGYTF. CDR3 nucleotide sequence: TGTGCCAGCAGCTTAGCAGGATATTCTAACTATGGCTACACCTTC.

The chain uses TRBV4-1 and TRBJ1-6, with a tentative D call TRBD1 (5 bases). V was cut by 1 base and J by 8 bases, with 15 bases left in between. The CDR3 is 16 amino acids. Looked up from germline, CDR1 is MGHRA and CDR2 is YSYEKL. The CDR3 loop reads CASSQVWAGRDSPLHF. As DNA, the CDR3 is TGCGCCAGCAGCCAAGTGTGGGCAGGGAGGGATTCACCCCTCCACTTT.

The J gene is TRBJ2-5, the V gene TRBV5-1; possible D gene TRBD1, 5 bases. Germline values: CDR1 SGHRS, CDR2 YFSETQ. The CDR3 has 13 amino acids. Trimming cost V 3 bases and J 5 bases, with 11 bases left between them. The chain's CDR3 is CASSSRAGETQYF. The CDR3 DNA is TGCGCCAGCAGCTCCAGGGCCGGGGAGACCCAGTACTTC.

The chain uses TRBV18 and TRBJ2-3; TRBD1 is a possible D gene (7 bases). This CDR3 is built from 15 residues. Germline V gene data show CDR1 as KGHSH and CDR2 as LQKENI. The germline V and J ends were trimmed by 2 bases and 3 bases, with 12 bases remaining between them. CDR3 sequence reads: CASSPRRGQTDTQYF. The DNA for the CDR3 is TGTGCCAGCTCACCAAGGAGGGGGCAAACAGATACGCAGTATTTT.

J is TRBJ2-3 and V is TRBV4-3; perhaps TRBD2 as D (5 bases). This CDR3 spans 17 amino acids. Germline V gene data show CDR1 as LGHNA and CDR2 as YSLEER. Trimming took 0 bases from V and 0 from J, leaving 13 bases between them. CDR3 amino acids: CASSQETSGASTDTQYF. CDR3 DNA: TGCGCCAGCAGCCAAGAGACGAGCGGTGCTAGCACAGATACGCAGTATTTT.

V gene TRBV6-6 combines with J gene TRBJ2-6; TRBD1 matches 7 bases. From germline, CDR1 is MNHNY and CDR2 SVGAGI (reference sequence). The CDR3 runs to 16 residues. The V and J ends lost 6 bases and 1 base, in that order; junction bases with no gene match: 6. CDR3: CASSPTGPSGANVLTF. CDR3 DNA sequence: TGTGCCAGCAGCCCGACAGGGCCTTCTGGGGCCAACGTCCTGACTTTC.

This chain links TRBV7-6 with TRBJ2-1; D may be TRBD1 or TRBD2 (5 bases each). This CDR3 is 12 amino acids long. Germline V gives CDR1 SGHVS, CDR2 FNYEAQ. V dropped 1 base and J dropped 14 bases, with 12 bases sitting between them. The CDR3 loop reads CASSLDRGSKFF. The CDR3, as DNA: TGTGCCAGCAGCTTAGATCGGGGCAGTAAGTTCTTC.

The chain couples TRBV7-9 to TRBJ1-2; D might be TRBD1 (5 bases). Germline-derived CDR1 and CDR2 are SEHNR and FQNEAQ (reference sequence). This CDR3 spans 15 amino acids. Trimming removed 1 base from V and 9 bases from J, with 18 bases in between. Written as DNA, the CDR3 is TGTGCCAGCAGCTTAGTCAGGGACTGGGTTGACAGCTACACCTTC. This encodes CASSLVRDWVDSYTF.